Detailed here is one TCR beta chain. The same CDR3 is also encoded by other DNA sequences in this sample. The sample comes from a study of blood T cell repertoires in COVID-19. CDR3 length equals 14 residues. Germline values: CDR1 MNHEY, CDR2 SVGAGI. J was trimmed by 7 bases and V by 6 bases; bases with no gene match: 4. TCRdb's table, derived via immunoSEQ multiplex PCR, lists solely in-frame clones and lacks some. The sample includes approximately 220,000 clones, about 85% seen only once; the top ten take roughly a sixth. V and J are TRBV6-5 and TRBJ2-7, with 15 bases matching TRBD2. What was sequenced was PBMCs or T cells enriched from blood (not recorded which). The sequence was collected from a man aged 35 to 55 who had recovered from COVID-19. In DNA, the CDR3 is TGTGCCAGCAGCGCCGGGACTAGCGGGAGGGAGCAGTACTTC. Protein sequence: CASSAGTSGREQYF.